Each of the 31 T cell receptor beta chains below was sequenced from the same sample in a study of molecular identifiers for immune sequencing clone quantification. TCRdb re-called the PCR reads with MiXCR, one entry per CDR3 protein. The table lists around 460,000 distinct CDR3 sequences, about a quarter of them singletons. Sequenced sample: naive CD8+ T cells from blood, with Jurkat cell RNA spiked in. Subset specified: FACS-sorted CD8+CD4-CCR7+CD45RA+ naive T cells. All receptors come from a human donor in good health. Some libraries in this study had Jurkat cell RNA spiked in.

In this sample, this clonotype turned up a few times. V and J are TRBV7-9 and TRBJ2-7; D call uncertain. CDR1 is SEHNR and CDR2 is FQNEAQ in the germline V gene (reference sequence). V lost 5 bases, J lost 0 bases, and 17 bases lay in between. The CDR3 has 16 amino acids. The CDR3 here is CASSQTMTGTSYEQYF. CDR3 bases: TGTGCCAGCAGCCAAACCATGACTGGTACCTCCTACGAGCAGTACTTC.

The CDR3 here is CASSGQAQETQYF. The CDR3 bases are TGTGCCAGCAGCGGACAGGCACAAGAGACCCAGTACTTC. This rearrangement joins TRBV7-9 to TRBJ2-5; 7 nucleotides line up with TRBD1. The germline CDR1 and CDR2 sequences are SEHNR and FQNEAQ (reference sequence). V lost 5 bases, J lost 2 bases, and 2 bases stayed unmatched. The CDR3 covers 13 residues. Variable domain in full (rest from reference TRBV7-9 and TRBJ2-5): DTGVSQNPRHKITKRGQNVTFRCDPISEHNRLYWYRQTLGQGPEFLTYFQNEAQLEKSRLLSDRFSAERPKGSFSTLEIQRTEQGDSAMYLCASSGQAQETQYFGPGTRLLVL.

The rearrangement uses TRBV19 and TRBJ1-1; no reliable D call. CDR1 is LNHDA and CDR2 is SQIVND in the germline V gene (reference sequence). The CDR3 covers 12 residues. Between the trimmed V and J ends, which lost 3 bases and 8 bases, there was a span of 10 bases. The CDR3 spells CASSISVTEAFF. The CDR3 nucleotides are TGTGCCAGTAGTATCTCCGTCACGGAAGCTTTCTTT.

The rearrangement joins TRBV7-2 to TRBJ2-1, with 11 positions matching TRBD2. The junction had 6 bases not matched to a gene; V was cut back by 5 bases and J by 0 bases. This CDR3 region has 17 residues. Germline assignment: CDR1 SGHTA and CDR2 FQGNSA. This CDR3 reads CASSPLAGVSSYNEQFF. The DNA of the CDR3 is TGTGCCAGCAGCCCACTAGCGGGGGTCTCCTCCTACAATGAGCAGTTCTTC. The entire variable domain, with the rest obtained from reference TRBV7-2 and TRBJ2-1, is as follows: GAGVSQSPSNKVTEKGKDVELRCDPISGHTALYWYRQSLGQGLEFLIYFQGNSAPDKSGLPSDRFSAERTGGSVSTLTIQRTQQEDSAVYLCASSPLAGVSSYNEQFFGPGTRLTVL.

The V and J genes are TRBV10-3 and TRBJ2-3; D is ambiguous. The CDR3 is 15 amino acids. Germline V gene lookup returns CDR1 ENHRY and CDR2 SYGVKD. V was trimmed by 3 bases and J by 0 bases, leaving 10 bases between them. Here the CDR3 reads CAISEGYGSTDTQYF. The CDR3 nucleotides are TGTGCCATCAGTGAAGGTTATGGAAGCACAGATACGCAGTATTTT.

The table lists this clonotype with a few counts. The chain couples TRBV20-1 to TRBJ1-2; D gene uncertain. The CDR3 spans 13 residues. Germline lookup yields CDR1 DFQATT and CDR2 SNEGSKA (reference sequence). The germline V and J ends were trimmed by 0 bases and 2 bases, with 7 bases remaining between them. CDR3 nucleotides: TGCAGTGCTAGAGATGCCGGGAACTATGGCTACACCTTC. Residues: CSARDAGNYGYTF.

The CDR3 loop is CSANNRTSGPSEQYF. The CDR3, as DNA: TGCAGTGCTAACAATCGGACTAGCGGCCCCTCCGAGCAGTACTTC. The V gene is TRBV20-1, the J gene TRBJ2-7, with TRBD2 identical over 10 bases. V dropped 4 bases and J dropped 6; count of bases not matched to a gene: 12. Germline CDR1 reads DFQATT; CDR2 reads SNEGSKA (reference sequence). This CDR3 spans 15 amino acids.

This clonotype was found many times. J is TRBJ1-2 and V is TRBV11-2; the match to TRBD1 covers 9 bases. This CDR3 has 14 residues. Trimming took 5 bases from V and 7 from J; bases not matched to a gene: 8. CDR1 is SGHAT, CDR2 FQNNGV, per germline. CDR3 in DNA: TGTGCCAGCAGCCAACACAGGGGGCTGACTGGCTACACCTTC. This gives the protein CASSQHRGLTGYTF. The variable domain in full, with the rest retrieved from reference TRBV11-2 and TRBJ1-2, is EAGVAQSPRYKIIEKRQSVAFWCNPISGHATLYWYQQILGQGPKLLIQFQNNGVVDDSQLPKDRFSAERLKGVDSTLKIQPAKLEDSAVYLCASSQHRGLTGYTFGSGTRLTVV.

The chain has TRBV9 and TRBJ2-7; weak D call: TRBD2 (6 bases). CDR1 SGDLS and CDR2 YYNGEE come from the germline V gene. This CDR3 comprises 14 residues. Between the trimmed V and J ends, which lost 2 bases and 5 bases, there was a span of 14 bases. Here the CDR3 DNA reads TGTGCCAGCAGCGTCCAGGGACTTTACGACGAGCAGTACTTC. Protein: CASSVQGLYDEQYF.

This clonotype was detected ten times or more. Written as DNA, the CDR3 is TGTGCCAGCAGTGAAGGGCAGGGGGCGAACTATGGCTACACCTTC. Its protein product is CASSEGQGANYGYTF. This rearrangement joins TRBV2 to TRBJ1-2, with 8 bases aligning to TRBD1. Germline lookup yields CDR1 SNHLY and CDR2 FYNNEI. The CDR3 consists of 15 residues. V gave up 1 base and J gave up 2 bases; unmatched junction bases: 3.

The V gene is TRBV7-9, the J gene TRBJ2-3; D is perhaps TRBD2 (6 bases). CDR3 length: 15 amino acids. Per germline, CDR1 SEHNR and CDR2 FQNEAQ (reference sequence). Trimming took off 0 bases at V and 3 bases at J, with 10 bases between the two ends. The CDR3 region has the DNA TGTGCCAGCAGCTTAGCTAGCGGAATTACAGATACGCAGTATTTT. This codes for CASSLASGITDTQYF.

The chain couples TRBV2 to TRBJ2-3; D might be TRBD1 or TRBD2, each matching 5 bases. This CDR3 comprises 17 residues. V lost 5 bases and J 0 bases, leaving 18 bases between the germline ends. In germline, CDR1 is SNHLY, CDR2 FYNNEI. The CDR3 nucleotides read TGTGCCAGCAGTAACTCCAGGATGGGACCTAGCACAGATACGCAGTATTTT. Translation gives CASSNSRMGPSTDTQYF.

The V gene is TRBV28, the J gene TRBJ2-7; D not resolved. Germline V gene data show CDR1 as MDHEN and CDR2 as SYDVKM. Trimming pared 4 bases from V and 3 bases from J, leaving 13 bases between. The CDR3 is 14 amino acids. This CDR3 is CASSSMLYYYEQYF. As DNA, the CDR3 is TGTGCCAGCAGTTCCATGTTATACTACTACGAGCAGTACTTC.

This clonotype was seen a few times. V gene TRBV11-3 combines with J gene TRBJ2-1; possible D gene TRBD2, 5 bases. Germline lookup yields CDR1 SGHNT and CDR2 YENEEA. V was shortened by 3 bases and J by 3 bases, with 12 bases between the two germline ends. The CDR3 is 15 residues long. The CDR3: CASSLSREGYNEQFF. CDR3 sequence (DNA): TGTGCCAGCAGCTTGAGCCGGGAAGGCTACAATGAGCAGTTCTTC. The full variable domain, with the rest looked up from reference TRBV11-3 and TRBJ2-1, is EAGVVQSPRYKIIEKKQPVAFWCNPISGHNTLYWYLQNLGQGPELLIRYENEEAVDDSQLPKDRFSAERLKGVDSTLKIQPAELGDSAVYLCASSLSREGYNEQFFGPGTRLTVL.

As for this clonotype: A much larger clone sits a single nucleotide away, making a read error possible. The chain carries TRBV6-5 and TRBJ1-1; D is undetermined. The germline gives CDR1 MNHEY, CDR2 SVGAGI. CDR3 length: 14 residues. CDR3 residues: CANSYSPDGFEAFF. The DNA of the CDR3 is TGTGCCAACAGTTACTCACCCGACGGCTTTGAAGCTTTCTTT.

The gene calls are TRBV18 and TRBJ1-6, with 9 bases identical to TRBD1. The CDR3 length is 15 residues. Trimming removed 6 bases from V and 9 bases from J; junction bases left unmatched: 9. Germline V gives CDR1 KGHSH, CDR2 LQKENI. The CDR3 DNA follows: TGTGCCAGCTCGCCGGCGGGACAGGGTCTTTCACCCCTCCACTTT. It encodes CASSPAGQGLSPLHF.

A few counts support this clonotype. The chain links TRBV19 to TRBJ2-5; tentative D call: TRBD2 (6 bases). The CDR3 length is 15 residues. V was clipped by 5 bases and J by 7 bases, with 20 bases between them. The germline CDR1 and CDR2 sequences are LNHDA and SQIVND (reference sequence). Written as DNA, the CDR3 is TGTGCCAGTAGTCCCTCACGGGACTTTGCTGGGACCCAGTACTTC. It translates to CASSPSRDFAGTQYF.

The sample holds a few counts of this clonotype. The genes are TRBV27 and TRBJ2-3; D is perhaps TRBD1 (5 bases). The CDR3 covers 16 residues. Between the trimmed V and J ends, which lost 6 bases and 0 bases, there was a span of 16 bases. Germline assignment: CDR1 MNHEY and CDR2 SMNVEV (reference sequence). CDR3 bases: TGTGCCAGCAGCTATCAGGGCGCAACTAGCACAGATACGCAGTATTTT. Encoded protein: CASSYQGATSTDTQYF.

The V gene is TRBV5-1, the J gene TRBJ2-7; D is perhaps TRBD2 (6 bases). This CDR3 is 17 amino acids long. V lost 5 bases, J lost 3 bases, and 24 bases lay in between. CDR1 SGHRS and CDR2 YFSETQ come from the germline V gene. CDR3 region: CASRSDIVVLGGYEQYF. The CDR3 DNA sequence: TGCGCCAGCAGATCGGACATTGTGGTCCTCGGGGGCTACGAGCAGTACTTC.

This clonotype showed up just a few times. The CDR3 nucleotides are TGTGCCAGCAGCCAACACCCCCCAGGGCCGGGACAGGGGGACTGGCACGATAATGGCTACACCTTC. It specifies CASSQHPPGPGQGDWHDNGYTF. The chain links TRBV4-2 to TRBJ1-2; 11 nucleotides align to TRBD1. J lost 6 bases, V lost 2 bases, and 26 bases had no gene match. The CDR3 is 22 amino acids. Germline CDR1 and CDR2: LGHNA and YNFKEQ.

This clonotype was observed many times. As DNA, the CDR3 is TGCAGTGCTACGGGACTAGCGGAGCCCACAGATACGCAGTATTTT. Translation gives CSATGLAEPTDTQYF. This chain links TRBV20-1 with TRBJ2-3; 11 bases are shared with TRBD2. Germline-derived CDR1 and CDR2 are DFQATT and SNEGSKA (reference sequence). CDR3 size: 15 residues. J lost 2 bases, V lost 4 bases, and 5 bases had no gene match.

The genes are TRBV5-6 and TRBJ2-1; D tentatively reads TRBD1 or TRBD2 (6 bases each). The germline gives CDR1 SGHDT, CDR2 YYEEEE. Trimming stripped 4 bases from V and 7 bases from J, with 21 bases between. This CDR3 spans 16 amino acids. The CDR3 DNA reads TGTGCCAGCAGCCAACAACTGGCGGGAAGGGGGAATGAGCAGTTCTTC. Its translation is CASSQQLAGRGNEQFF.

For this clonotype: A much larger clone differs from this one at a single base, so this may be a read error. The chain is built from TRBV28 and TRBJ2-3, with D possibly TRBD2 on 5 matching bases. The CDR3 length is 14 residues. The germline V gene encodes CDR1 MDHEN and CDR2 SYDVKM. This chain's CDR3 is CASSYSLRADTLYF. CDR3 bases: TGTGCCAGCAGTTATTCCCTACGAGCGGATACGCTGTATTTT.

This clonotype was detected many times. The rearrangement joins TRBV6-2 or TRBV6-3 to TRBJ2-2, with 14 positions matching TRBD2. The ends lost 0 bases at V and 6 bases at J; junction bases unmatched: 0. Germline V gene data show CDR1 as MNHEY and CDR2 as SVGEGT. This CDR3 region has 16 residues. CDR3 in amino acids: CASSYSGLAGAGELFF. Written as DNA, the CDR3 is TGTGCCAGCAGTTACTCGGGACTAGCGGGAGCCGGGGAGCTGTTTTTT.

The chain uses TRBV12-3 or TRBV12-4 and TRBJ2-1; 10 bases agree with TRBD2. This CDR3 has 14 residues. With 7 bases clipped from V and 10 bases from J, the junction kept 10 bases outside the gene matches. In DNA form, the CDR3 reads TGTGCCAGCAAGAGGCTAGCGGGGGAGTCGGAGCAGTTCTTC. Encoded protein: CASKRLAGESEQFF.

The CDR3 reads CASSSTAGGNGYTF. For the CDR3, the DNA is TGTGCCAGCAGTTCCACAGCGGGGGGCAATGGCTACACCTTC. V is TRBV6-2 or TRBV6-3 and J is TRBJ1-2; tentatively, D is TRBD1 (6 bases). The CDR3 is 14 amino acids. V was trimmed by 4 bases and J by 6 bases, leaving 15 bases between them. The germline CDR1 and CDR2 sequences are MNHEY and SVGEGT.

Only a few counts were recorded for this clonotype. V is TRBV11-2 and J is TRBJ2-3; D is possibly TRBD1 (6 bases). V was cut by 2 bases and J by 4 bases, with 10 bases left in between. Germline V CDR1 and CDR2: SGHAT, FQNNGV. The CDR3 has 14 amino acids. The CDR3 nucleotides read TGTGCCAGCAGCTTACGCAGGGGTCCAGATACGCAGTATTTT. Amino acid sequence: CASSLRRGPDTQYF. The full variable domain, with the rest looked up from reference TRBV11-2 and TRBJ2-3, is EAGVAQSPRYKIIEKRQSVAFWCNPISGHATLYWYQQILGQGPKLLIQFQNNGVVDDSQLPKDRFSAERLKGVDSTLKIQPAKLEDSAVYLCASSLRRGPDTQYFGPGTRLTVL.

In regard to this clonotype: This may be a read error: a much more frequent sequence differs by one nucleotide. This rearrangement joins TRBV25-1 to TRBJ2-7; perhaps TRBD1 as D (5 bases). In germline, CDR1 is MGHDK, CDR2 SYGVNS. The CDR3 is made up of 12 amino acids. In DNA, the CDR3 is TGTACCAGTAATCAGGGCTCCTACGAGCAGTACTTC. It codes for CTSNQGSYEQYF.

This clonotype was seen at least ten times. The chain recombines TRBV19 with TRBJ2-3; D not certain. Germline lookup yields CDR1 LNHDA and CDR2 SQIVND (reference sequence). Deletions cut 2 bases from V and 1 base from J, with 4 bases between. The CDR3 sequence is 13 residues long. This CDR3 is CASSILGTDTQYF. The CDR3 DNA follows: TGTGCCAGTAGTATATTGGGCACAGATACGCAGTATTTT.

This clonotype was seen a few times. The V call is TRBV30, the J call TRBJ1-3; D is unclear. V gave up 4 bases and J gave up 5 bases, with 6 bases separating them. This CDR3 spans 11 amino acids. Germline V lookup: CDR1 GTSNPN, CDR2 SVGIG (reference sequence). Written as DNA, the CDR3 is TGTGCCTGGACCGATAGAAACACCATATATTTT. It codes for CAWTDRNTIYF.

The chain couples TRBV3-1 to TRBJ2-7; D is ambiguous. The CDR3 runs to 12 residues. Per the germline V gene, CDR1 is LGHDT and CDR2 is YNNKEL (reference sequence). The V and J ends lost 0 bases and 13 bases respectively, with 13 bases between them. The CDR3 DNA reads TGTGCCAGCAGCCAAGAAACGGGCGGCGAATACTTC. Its protein product is CASSQETGGEYF.